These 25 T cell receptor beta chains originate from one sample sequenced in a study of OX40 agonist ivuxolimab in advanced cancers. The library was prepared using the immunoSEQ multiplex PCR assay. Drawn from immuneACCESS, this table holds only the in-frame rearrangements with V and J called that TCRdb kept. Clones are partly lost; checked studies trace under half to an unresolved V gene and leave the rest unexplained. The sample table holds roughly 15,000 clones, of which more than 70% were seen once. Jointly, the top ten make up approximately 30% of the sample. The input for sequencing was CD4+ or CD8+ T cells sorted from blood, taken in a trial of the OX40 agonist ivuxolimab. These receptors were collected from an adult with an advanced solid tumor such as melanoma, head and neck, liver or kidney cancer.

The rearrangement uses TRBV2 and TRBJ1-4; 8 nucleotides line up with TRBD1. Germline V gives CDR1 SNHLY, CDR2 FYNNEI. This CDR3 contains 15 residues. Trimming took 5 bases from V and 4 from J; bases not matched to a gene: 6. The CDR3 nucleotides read TGTGCCAGCAGTTACGACAGGGGTCTTAATGAAAAACTGTTTTTT. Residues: CASSYDRGLNEKLFF.

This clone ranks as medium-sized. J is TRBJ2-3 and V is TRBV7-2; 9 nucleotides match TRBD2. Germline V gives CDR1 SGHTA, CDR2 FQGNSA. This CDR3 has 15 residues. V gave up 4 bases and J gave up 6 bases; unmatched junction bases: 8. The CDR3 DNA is TGTGCCAGCAGCTCGGGACTAGCCGAGTGGGATACGCAGTATTTT. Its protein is CASSSGLAEWDTQYF.

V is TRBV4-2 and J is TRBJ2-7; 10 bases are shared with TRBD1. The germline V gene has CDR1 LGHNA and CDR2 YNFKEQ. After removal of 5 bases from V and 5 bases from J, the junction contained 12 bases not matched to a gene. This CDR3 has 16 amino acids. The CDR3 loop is CASSSRSRDRGDEQYF. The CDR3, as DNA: TGTGCCAGCAGCTCCCGGTCTAGGGACAGGGGTGACGAGCAGTACTTC.

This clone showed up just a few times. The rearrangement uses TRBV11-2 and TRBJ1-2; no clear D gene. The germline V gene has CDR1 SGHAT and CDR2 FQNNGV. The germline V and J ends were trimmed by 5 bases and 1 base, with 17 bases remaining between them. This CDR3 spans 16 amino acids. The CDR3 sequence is CASSDLAQEDNYGYTF. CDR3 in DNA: TGTGCCAGCAGCGACCTGGCGCAGGAAGATAACTATGGCTACACCTTC.

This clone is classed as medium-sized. The CDR3 spells CAIGEGAGYNSPLHF. Here the CDR3 DNA reads TGTGCCATCGGGGAGGGTGCGGGCTATAATTCACCCCTCCACTTT. The J gene is TRBJ1-6, the V gene TRBV10-3; no clear D gene. Looked up from germline, CDR1 is ENHRY and CDR2 is SYGVKD. The CDR3 consists of 15 residues. Trimming took off 8 bases at V and 3 bases at J, with 14 bases between the two ends.

The DNA for the CDR3 is TGTGCCAGCAGCGTAGAGGCCCAGCCAGGGGGGGGCTACGAGCAGTACTTC. Its protein product is CASSVEAQPGGGYEQYF. J is TRBJ2-7 and V is TRBV9; the D gene could be TRBD1 or TRBD2 (7 bases each). V was pared by 0 bases and J by 3 bases, with 19 bases between. From germline, CDR1 is SGDLS and CDR2 YYNGEE. This CDR3 has 17 amino acids.

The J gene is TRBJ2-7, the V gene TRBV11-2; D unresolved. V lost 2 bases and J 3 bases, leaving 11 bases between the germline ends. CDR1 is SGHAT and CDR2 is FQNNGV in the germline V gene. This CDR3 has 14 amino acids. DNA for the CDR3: TGTGCCAGCAGCTTATTGAGGTTTGGCTACGAGCAGTACTTC. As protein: CASSLLRFGYEQYF. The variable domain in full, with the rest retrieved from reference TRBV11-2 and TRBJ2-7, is EAGVAQSPRYKIIEKRQSVAFWCNPISGHATLYWYQQILGQGPKLLIQFQNNGVVDDSQLPKDRFSAERLKGVDSTLKIQPAKLEDSAVYLCASSLLRFGYEQYFGPGTRLTVT.

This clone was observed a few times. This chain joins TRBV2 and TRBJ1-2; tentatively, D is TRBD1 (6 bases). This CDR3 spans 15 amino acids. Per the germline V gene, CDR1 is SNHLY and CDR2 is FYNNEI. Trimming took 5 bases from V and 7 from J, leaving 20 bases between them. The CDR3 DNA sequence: TGTGCCAGCAGTCTGGCTGGGGGGCGGATAGCTGGCTACACCTTC. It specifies CASSLAGGRIAGYTF.

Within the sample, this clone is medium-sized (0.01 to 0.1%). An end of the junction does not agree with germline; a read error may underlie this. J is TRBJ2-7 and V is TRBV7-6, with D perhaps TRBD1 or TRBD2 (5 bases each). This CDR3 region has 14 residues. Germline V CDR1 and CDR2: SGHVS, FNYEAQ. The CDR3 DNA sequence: TGTGCCAGCAGCCTAGCCGGGACCAACTACGAGCAGTACTTC. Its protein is CASSLAGTNYEQYF.

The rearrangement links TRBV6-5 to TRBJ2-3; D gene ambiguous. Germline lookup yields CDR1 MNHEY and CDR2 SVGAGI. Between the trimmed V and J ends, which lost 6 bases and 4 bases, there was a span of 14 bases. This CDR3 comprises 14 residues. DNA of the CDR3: TGTGCCAGCAGAACCTCCATAGAGGCAGATACGCAGTATTTT. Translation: CASRTSIEADTQYF.

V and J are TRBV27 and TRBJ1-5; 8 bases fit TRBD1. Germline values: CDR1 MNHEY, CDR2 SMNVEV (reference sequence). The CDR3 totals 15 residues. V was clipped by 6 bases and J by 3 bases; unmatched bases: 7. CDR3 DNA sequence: TGTGCCAGCAGAACCGGGACAGGCATCAATCAGCCCCAGCATTTT. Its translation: CASRTGTGINQPQHF.

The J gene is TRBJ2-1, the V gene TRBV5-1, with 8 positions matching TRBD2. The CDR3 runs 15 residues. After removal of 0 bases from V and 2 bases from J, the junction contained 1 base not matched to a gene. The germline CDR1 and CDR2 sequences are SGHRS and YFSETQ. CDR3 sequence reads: CASSLVSGAYNEQFF. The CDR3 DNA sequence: TGCGCCAGCAGCTTGGTTAGCGGGGCCTACAATGAGCAGTTCTTC.

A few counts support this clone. The CDR3 loop reads CATSRGSGGSNYGYTF. CDR3 coding DNA: TGTGCCACCAGCAGAGGCTCAGGGGGAAGCAACTATGGCTACACCTTC. V and J are TRBV15 and TRBJ1-2; TRBD1 agrees at 7 bases. CDR3 length equals 16 residues. V lost 1 base and J lost 2; bases outside the gene matches: 7. Germline CDR1 is LNHNV and CDR2 is YYDKDF (reference sequence).

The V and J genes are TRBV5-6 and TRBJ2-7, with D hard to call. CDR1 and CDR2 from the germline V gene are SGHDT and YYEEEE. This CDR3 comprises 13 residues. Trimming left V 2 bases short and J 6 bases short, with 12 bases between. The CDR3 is CASSFGPRLEQYF. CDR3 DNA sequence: TGTGCCAGCAGCTTCGGGCCACGTCTCGAGCAGTACTTC.

CDR3 protein: CATSRDRGSEQYF. Here the CDR3 DNA reads TGTGCCACCAGCAGAGATCGGGGCAGCGAGCAGTACTTC. This chain connects TRBV15 to TRBJ2-7; D is perhaps TRBD1 or TRBD2 (5 bases each). Germline CDR1 LNHNV, CDR2 YYDKDF (reference sequence). This CDR3 is 13 amino acids long. Trimming shortened V by 0 bases and J by 6 bases, and 9 bases separated the two germline ends.

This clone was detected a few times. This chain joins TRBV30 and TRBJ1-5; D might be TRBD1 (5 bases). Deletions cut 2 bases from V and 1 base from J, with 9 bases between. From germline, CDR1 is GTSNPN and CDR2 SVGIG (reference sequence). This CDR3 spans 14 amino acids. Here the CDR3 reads CAWSWGGSNQPQHF. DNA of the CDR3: TGTGCCTGGAGTTGGGGGGGGAGCAATCAGCCCCAGCATTTT.

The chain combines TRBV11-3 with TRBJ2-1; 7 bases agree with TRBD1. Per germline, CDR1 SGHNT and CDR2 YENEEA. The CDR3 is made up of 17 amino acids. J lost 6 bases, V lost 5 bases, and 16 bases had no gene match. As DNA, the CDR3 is TGTGCCAGCAGCCCCCCGCCCCTGAGGGGGCTAAGCAATGAGCAGTTCTTC. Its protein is CASSPPPLRGLSNEQFF. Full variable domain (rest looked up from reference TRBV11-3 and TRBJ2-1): EAGVVQSPRYKIIEKKQPVAFWCNPISGHNTLYWYLQNLGQGPELLIRYENEEAVDDSQLPKDRFSAERLKGVDSTLKIQPAELGDSAVYLCASSPPPLRGLSNEQFFGPGTRLTVL.

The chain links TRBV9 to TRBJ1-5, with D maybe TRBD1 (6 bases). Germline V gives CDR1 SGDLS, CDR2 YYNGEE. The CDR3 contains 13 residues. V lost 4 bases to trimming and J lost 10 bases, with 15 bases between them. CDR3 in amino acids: CASSPSLGTPQHF. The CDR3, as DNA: TGTGCCAGCAGCCCCTCGTTGGGGACACCCCAGCATTTT.

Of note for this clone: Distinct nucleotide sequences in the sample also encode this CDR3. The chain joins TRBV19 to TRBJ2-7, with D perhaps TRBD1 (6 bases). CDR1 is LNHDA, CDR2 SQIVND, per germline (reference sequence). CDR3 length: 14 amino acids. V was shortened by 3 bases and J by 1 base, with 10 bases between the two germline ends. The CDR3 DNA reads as TGTGCCAGTAGTATTACGGGACAATCCTACGAGCAGTACTTC. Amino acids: CASSITGQSYEQYF.

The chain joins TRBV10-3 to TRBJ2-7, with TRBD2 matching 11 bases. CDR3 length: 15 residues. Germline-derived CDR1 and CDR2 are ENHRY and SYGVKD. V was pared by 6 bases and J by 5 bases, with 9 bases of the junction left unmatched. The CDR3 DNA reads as TGTGCCATCAGCGAGACTAGCGGGATCCCCAACGAGCAGTACTTC. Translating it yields CAISETSGIPNEQYF.

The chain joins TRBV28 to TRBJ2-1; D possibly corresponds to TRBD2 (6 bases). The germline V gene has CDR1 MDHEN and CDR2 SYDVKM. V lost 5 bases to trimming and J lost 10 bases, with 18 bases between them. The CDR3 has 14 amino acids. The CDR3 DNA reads TGTGCCAGCAGTCACGGGACTCGATTACAGGAGCAGTTCTTC. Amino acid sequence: CASSHGTRLQEQFF. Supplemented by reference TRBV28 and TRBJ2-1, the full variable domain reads DVKVTQSSRYLVKRTGEKVFLECVQDMDHENMFWYRQDPGLGLRLIYFSYDVKMKEKGDIPEGYSVSREKKERFSLILESASTNQTSMYLCASSHGTRLQEQFFGPGTRLTVL.

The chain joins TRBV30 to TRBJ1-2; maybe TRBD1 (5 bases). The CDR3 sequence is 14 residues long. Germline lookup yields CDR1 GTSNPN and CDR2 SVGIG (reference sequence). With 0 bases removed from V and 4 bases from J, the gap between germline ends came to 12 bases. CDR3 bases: TGTGCCTGGAGTGTCGGAGGAACAGGCTATGGCTACACCTTC. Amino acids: CAWSVGGTGYGYTF.

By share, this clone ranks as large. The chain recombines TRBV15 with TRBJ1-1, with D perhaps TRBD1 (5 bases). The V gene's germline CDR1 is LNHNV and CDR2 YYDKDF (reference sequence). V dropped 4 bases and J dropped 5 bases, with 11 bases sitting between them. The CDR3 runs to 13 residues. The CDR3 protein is CATSNPWGTEAFF. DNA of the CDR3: TGTGCCACCAGCAATCCCTGGGGGACTGAAGCTTTCTTT.

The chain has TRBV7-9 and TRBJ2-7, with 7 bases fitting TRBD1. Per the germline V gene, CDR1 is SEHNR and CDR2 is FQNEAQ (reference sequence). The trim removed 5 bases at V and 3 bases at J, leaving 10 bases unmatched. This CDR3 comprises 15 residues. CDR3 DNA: TGTGCCAGCAGCCATACCGTGACAGGGCACTACGAGCAGTACTTC. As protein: CASSHTVTGHYEQYF.

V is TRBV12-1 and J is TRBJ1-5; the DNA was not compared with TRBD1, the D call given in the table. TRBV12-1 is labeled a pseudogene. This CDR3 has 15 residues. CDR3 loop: CASSFRDSHNQPQHF. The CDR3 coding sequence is TGTGCCAGCAGCTTCCGGGACAGTCACAATCAGCCCCAGCATTTT.